A single sample is the source of the 19 T cell receptor beta chains below, sequenced in a study of shared clonotypes between healthy human individuals. The method was immunoSEQ multiplex PCR; TCRdb's version includes in-frame clones alone and lacks a portion of them. Of 950,000 to 1,200,000 clones in the sample, roughly 80% were seen once. The sequencing input was memory CD4+ T cells from PBMCs. Subset given: CD45RA-negative fraction. These receptors were taken from a man between 18 and 29 years old in good health. Some clones in this sample may be carry-over from other donors' samples.

The chain joins TRBV14 to TRBJ1-1; D not resolved. CDR1 is SGHDN and CDR2 is FVKESK in the germline V gene. The V end lost 0 bases, the J end lost 10 bases, and 15 bases lay between the germline ends. The CDR3 has 14 residues. This CDR3 is CASSQDRVYLPAFF. CDR3 nucleotides: TGTGCCAGCAGCCAAGATCGCGTGTACCTTCCAGCTTTCTTT.

This clone has a single count. The genes are TRBV13 and TRBJ1-2, with 8 positions matching TRBD1. V lost 5 bases and J lost 5; bases outside the gene matches: 7. The CDR3 loop spans 14 amino acids. From germline, CDR1 is PRHDT and CDR2 FYEKMQ (reference sequence). CDR3 nucleotides: TGTGCCAGCAGCCGCGAACAGGGGGTATATGGCTACACCTTC. Amino acid sequence: CASSREQGVYGYTF. The whole variable domain, remainder taken from reference TRBV13 and TRBJ1-2, is AAGVIQSPRHLIKEKRETATLKCYPIPRHDTVYWYQQGPGQDPQFLISFYEKMQSDKGSIPDRFSAQQFSDYHSELNMSSLELGDSALYFCASSREQGVYGYTFGSGTRLTVV.

The CDR3 loop is CARSLRSGDNEKLFF. The CDR3 nucleotides read TGTGCCAGAAGCCTGAGGTCAGGGGATAATGAAAAACTGTTTTTT. The V and J genes are TRBV5-3 and TRBJ1-4, with D possibly TRBD1 on 6 matching bases. TRBV5-3 has ORF status, its function being uncertain. V was cut by 4 bases and J by 4 bases, with 14 bases left in between. The CDR3 runs 15 residues.

The chain recombines TRBV27 with TRBJ2-7; D unclear. Germline V gene lookup returns CDR1 MNHEY and CDR2 SMNVEV (reference sequence). The CDR3 covers 14 residues. V dropped 6 bases and J dropped 3 bases, with 15 bases sitting between them. The CDR3 nucleotides are TGTGCCAGCAGCCAAACAAGGACCCGCTACGAGCAGTACTTC. This gives the protein CASSQTRTRYEQYF.

The V call is TRBV29-1, the J call TRBJ2-1, with 9 bases matching TRBD1. The CDR3 is 12 amino acids. Losses at the gene ends were 7 bases for V and 6 bases for J; bases not matched to a gene: 4. Germline V CDR1 and CDR2: SQVTM, ANQGSEA. CDR3 residues: CSGRQGGNEQFF. CDR3 DNA: TGCAGCGGAAGACAGGGGGGCAATGAGCAGTTCTTC.

This chain joins TRBV6-6 and TRBJ2-3; 10 bases align to TRBD1. The CDR3 consists of 14 residues. Trimming took 6 bases from V and 5 from J; bases not matched to a gene: 5. Germline-derived CDR1 and CDR2 are MNHNY and SVGAGI (reference sequence). The CDR3 nucleotides are TGTGCCAGCAGCCGGGACAGGGGAGGAGATACGCAGTATTTT. It encodes CASSRDRGGDTQYF.

This clone showed up just once. The chain carries TRBV9 and TRBJ2-2, with no clear D. The germline V and J ends were trimmed by 0 bases and 7 bases, with 10 bases remaining between them. The CDR3 runs to 14 residues. Germline V gene lookup returns CDR1 SGDLS and CDR2 YYNGEE. The CDR3 nucleotides read TGTGCCAGCAGCGTAGCTCCTTACGGCGGGGAGCTGTTTTTT. Translating it yields CASSVAPYGGELFF.

This clone has more than one count but fewer than ten. The genes are TRBV5-1 and TRBJ2-5; 9 bases map to TRBD2. V dropped 0 bases and J dropped 0; count of bases not matched to a gene: 0. The CDR3 is 15 residues long. Germline assignment: CDR1 SGHRS and CDR2 YFSETQ. CDR3 DNA: TGCGCCAGCAGCTTGGGCGGGGGGGACCAAGAGACCCAGTACTTC. Protein: CASSLGGGDQETQYF.

This clone has only one observation. J is TRBJ1-2 and V is TRBV6-5; D is unclear. The germline V gene encodes CDR1 MNHEY and CDR2 SVGAGI. The CDR3 sequence is 15 residues long. V lost 0 bases and J lost 4, with 12 bases in between. For the CDR3, the DNA is TGTGCCAGCAGTTACTCTGTAAGGGCGTTCTATGGCTACACCTTC. Amino acid sequence: CASSYSVRAFYGYTF.

The gene calls are TRBV19 and TRBJ2-3, with 10 bases lining up with TRBD2. Trimming cost V 6 bases and J 5 bases; bases outside gene matches: 20. Looked up from germline, CDR1 is LNHDA and CDR2 is SQIVND (reference sequence). The CDR3 is 19 amino acids. In DNA form, the CDR3 reads TGTGCCAGTAGCGGCCCCGACAGTCCAGCGGGAGGGCCGAGAGATACGCAGTATTTT. Its translation is CASSGPDSPAGGPRDTQYF. Combining the CDR3 with reference TRBV19 and TRBJ2-3 gives the whole variable domain DGGITQSPKYLFRKEGQNVTLSCEQNLNHDAMYWYRQDPGQGLRLIYYSQIVNDFQKGDIAEGYSVSREKKESFPLTVTSAQKNPTAFYLCASSGPDSPAGGPRDTQYFGPGTRLTVL.

V usage is TRBV5-8 and J usage is TRBJ2-7, with 7 bases aligning to TRBD2. J lost 5 bases, V lost 6 bases, and 8 bases had no gene match. The length of the CDR3 is 13 residues. The germline CDR1 and CDR2 sequences are SGHTS and YDEGEE. This CDR3 is CASTGGGRDEQYF. For the CDR3, the DNA is TGTGCCAGCACCGGGGGAGGGAGGGACGAGCAGTACTTC.

The chain employs TRBV6-1 and TRBJ2-2, with D possibly matching TRBD1 (5 bases). V was cut by 1 base and J by 7 bases, with 10 bases left in between. The CDR3 is made up of 14 amino acids. Per the germline V gene, CDR1 is MNHNS and CDR2 is SASEGT. CDR3 region: CASSEEGMGGELFF. Written as DNA, the CDR3 is TGTGCCAGCAGTGAAGAGGGGATGGGCGGGGAGCTGTTTTTT.

This clone was seen a few times. This may be a read error: a much more frequent sequence differs by one nucleotide. At the DNA level, this CDR3 is encoded by other sequences in the same sample as well. The chain recombines TRBV2 with TRBJ2-7; D is unresolved. Germline V gene lookup returns CDR1 SNHLY and CDR2 FYNNEI. V was trimmed by 6 bases and J by 2 bases, leaving 2 bases between them. CDR3 length equals 10 residues. Here the CDR3 reads CASRPYEQYF. CDR3 coding DNA: TGTGCCAGCAGACCCTACGAGCAGTACTTC. The full variable domain, its missing parts supplied by reference TRBV2 and TRBJ2-7, is EPEVTQTPSHQVTQMGQEVILRCVPISNHLYFYWYRQILGQKVEFLVSFYNNEISEKSEIFDDQFSVERPDGSNFTLKIRSTKLEDSAMYFCASRPYEQYFGPGTRLTVT.

The V call is TRBV28, the J call TRBJ1-5; the match to TRBD1 covers 7 bases. V shed 5 bases, J shed 2 bases, and the junction held 12 bases outside the gene matches. This CDR3 is built from 17 residues. Germline V gene data show CDR1 as MDHEN and CDR2 as SYDVKM. In nucleotides, the CDR3 is TGTGCCAGCAGTCCCCCAGGGACAGCTCGGGGCAATCAGCCCCAGCATTTT. It translates to CASSPPGTARGNQPQHF.

V is TRBV11-1 and J is TRBJ2-5; a possible D gene is TRBD1 (6 bases). V was pared by 5 bases and J by 1 base, with 11 bases between. Germline lookup yields CDR1 SGHAT and CDR2 FQDESV (reference sequence). The CDR3 length is 14 residues. The CDR3 coding sequence is TGTGCCAGCAGCGCGCGACAGGCCCAAGAGACCCAGTACTTC. The encoded protein is CASSARQAQETQYF.

The V gene is TRBV11-2, the J gene TRBJ2-3; D is uncertain. This CDR3 contains 16 residues. The V gene lost 5 bases and the J gene lost 5 bases, with 20 bases spanning the gap. Germline lookup yields CDR1 SGHAT and CDR2 FQNNGV. This CDR3 is CASSPPNRPWVDTQYF. The CDR3 nucleotides read TGTGCCAGCAGCCCCCCAAATCGGCCGTGGGTAGATACGCAGTATTTT. The variable domain in full, completed from reference TRBV11-2 and TRBJ2-3, reads EAGVAQSPRYKIIEKRQSVAFWCNPISGHATLYWYQQILGQGPKLLIQFQNNGVVDDSQLPKDRFSAERLKGVDSTLKIQPAKLEDSAVYLCASSPPNRPWVDTQYFGPGTRLTVL.

CDR3: CASSFRGTGTEAFF. The CDR3 nucleotides are TGTGCCAGCAGTTTCCGAGGTACGGGGACTGAAGCTTTCTTT. This sequence joins TRBV28 and TRBJ1-1; D gene uncertain. V shed 3 bases and J shed 5 bases, with 13 bases lying between them. The CDR3 loop spans 14 amino acids. Germline V gives CDR1 MDHEN, CDR2 SYDVKM.

The CDR3 protein is CASSLSRDYEQYF. The CDR3 DNA reads TGTGCCAGCAGCCTTAGCCGGGACTACGAGCAGTACTTC. The rearrangement uses TRBV4-2 and TRBJ2-7, with D perhaps matching TRBD2 (5 bases). The CDR3 contains 13 residues. The V end lost 4 bases, the J end lost 3 bases, and 10 bases lay between the germline ends. The germline gives CDR1 LGHNA, CDR2 YNFKEQ.

The chain combines TRBV7-9 with TRBJ1-5, with 8 bases that match TRBD1. Germline CDR1 is SEHNR and CDR2 is FQNEAQ (reference sequence). J lost 6 bases, V lost 5 bases, and 6 bases had no gene match. CDR3 length: 14 amino acids. Written as DNA, the CDR3 is TGTGCCAGCAGCGACCGGGACAGGATTCAGCCCCAGCATTTT. It specifies CASSDRDRIQPQHF. The full variable domain, with the rest looked up from reference TRBV7-9 and TRBJ1-5, is DTGVSQNPRHKITKRGQNVTFRCDPISEHNRLYWYRQTLGQGPEFLTYFQNEAQLEKSRLLSDRFSAERPKGSFSTLEIQRTEQGDSAMYLCASSDRDRIQPQHFGDGTRLSIL.